This T cell receptor beta chain is from a study of shared clonotypes between healthy human individuals. Germline loops: CDR1 MGHDK, CDR2 SYGVNS. The CDR3 loop spans 15 amino acids. V was pared by 3 bases and J by 6 bases, with 14 bases between. Roughly 30,000 T cell genomes (roughly 0.2 ug DNA) went into each sorted-subset replicate. Only in-frame clones appear in the TCRdb table, and some are missing; sequencing was by immunoSEQ multiplex PCR. Among 950,000 to 1,100,000 clones listed, around four fifths were seen once. This TCR was recovered from a man aged 18 to 30 in good health. J is TRBJ2-2 and V is TRBV25-1; D is possibly TRBD1 (5 bases). Sequencing was done on a sample of memory CD4+ T cells sorted from blood. Subset defined: CD45RA-negative fraction. The CDR3: CASSDPHRIAGELFF. As DNA, the CDR3 is TGTGCCAGCAGTGATCCCCACAGGATTGCCGGGGAGCTGTTTTTT.